This T cell receptor (beta chain) was profiled in a study of PD-1 blockade in classical Hodgkin lymphoma. CDR1 and CDR2 from the germline V gene are SEHNR and FQNEAQ (reference sequence). The CDR3 runs 14 residues. With 1 base removed from V and 10 bases from J, the gap between germline ends came to 11 bases. Notes on this clone: Its target is unknown.

Study-wide results and caveats: What caused the repertoire differences, perhaps disease activity or prior therapy, remains undefined. Whereas CD4+ TCR diversity had risen significantly by C4D1, CD8+ TCR diversity had not.

Time point in this sample: cycle 4 day 1 (C4D1), after less than 7 weeks of nivolumab. Brentuximab vedotin exposure varied, and every patient relapsed after autologous stem cell transplantation. Sequencing was performed with immunoSEQ multiplex PCR; in TCRdb, only in-frame clones are kept and a portion is missing. Here the sample spans 64,000 or so clones, around nine tenths being singletons. Here the sequenced sample was peripheral blood mononuclear cells (PBMCs), taken before the fourth cycle of nivolumab. This sequence was found in a human donor with classical Hodgkin lymphoma. J is TRBJ1-6 and V is TRBV7-9; D call uncertain. In DNA form, the CDR3 reads TGTGCCAGCAGCTTAGGGCAGGTTAACTCACCCCTCCACTTT. Translating gives CASSLGQVNSPLHF.